This T cell receptor beta chain was recorded in a study of blood T cell repertoires in COVID-19. Background on the study: PBMCs, B-cell-depleted T cells, or T cells were the source of the cDNA or gDNA that made up the material.

CDR3 length equals 15 residues. V was pared by 0 bases and J by 3 bases, with 5 bases of the junction left unmatched. The germline CDR1 and CDR2 sequences are SGHKS and YYEKEE (reference sequence). Authors' analysis steps: Estimates of nucleated cell counts were drawn from the amplification of reference gene primers. This table comes from immunoSEQ multiplex PCR, and its TCRdb copy is limited to in-frame clones, with some not included. Clone size and the V and J calls come from that table; the DNA yielded D and trimming. Here the sample spans roughly 78,000 clones, approximately 86% being singletons.

The source is a woman in her sixties with acute or convalescent COVID-19. V gene TRBV5-5 combines with J gene TRBJ2-7; 8 bases match TRBD1. The specimen sequenced was peripheral blood. The DNA of the CDR3 is TGTGCCAGCAGCTTGGGACAGGGGATGAGCTACGAGCAGTACTTC. Translation: CASSLGQGMSYEQYF.